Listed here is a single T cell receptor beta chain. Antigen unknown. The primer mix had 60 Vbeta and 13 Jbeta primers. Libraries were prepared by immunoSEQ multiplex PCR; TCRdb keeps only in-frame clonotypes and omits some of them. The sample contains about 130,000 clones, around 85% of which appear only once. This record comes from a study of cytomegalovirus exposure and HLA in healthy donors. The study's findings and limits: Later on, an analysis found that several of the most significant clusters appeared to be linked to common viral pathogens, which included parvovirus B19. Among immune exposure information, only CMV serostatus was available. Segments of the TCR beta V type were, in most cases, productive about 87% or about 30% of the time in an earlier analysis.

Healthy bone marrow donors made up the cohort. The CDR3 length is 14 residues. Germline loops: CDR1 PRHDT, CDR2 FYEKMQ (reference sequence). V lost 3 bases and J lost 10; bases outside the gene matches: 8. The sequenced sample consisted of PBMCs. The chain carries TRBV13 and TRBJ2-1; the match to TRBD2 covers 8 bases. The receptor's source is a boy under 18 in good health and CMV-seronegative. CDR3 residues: CASSFGTSIHEQFF. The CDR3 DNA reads TGTGCCAGCAGCTTCGGGACTAGTATTCACGAGCAGTTCTTC. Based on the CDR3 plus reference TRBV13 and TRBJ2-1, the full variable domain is AAGVIQSPRHLIKEKRETATLKCYPIPRHDTVYWYQQGPGQDPQFLISFYEKMQSDKGSIPDRFSAQQFSDYHSELNMSSLELGDSALYFCASSFGTSIHEQFFGPGTRLTVL.